The 30 T cell receptor beta chains listed next were all sequenced from one sample in a study of T cell responses to AZD1222 COVID-19 vaccine. Using immunoSEQ multiplex PCR, the repertoire was profiled, and TCRdb retains in-frame clones only, with some absent. The sample consists of some 140,000 clones, 85% to 95% of them appearing once. Sequenced here: peripheral blood, sampled on day 0 of AZD1222 vaccination. All receptors come from an adult in good health.

This CDR3 is CASSSGISIEAFF. CDR3 nucleotide sequence: TGCGCCAGCAGCTCCGGGATATCGATTGAAGCTTTCTTT. V is TRBV5-1 and J is TRBJ1-1; unclear D gene. The CDR3 loop spans 13 amino acids. Germline V gives CDR1 SGHRS, CDR2 YFSETQ. V was pared by 3 bases and J by 7 bases, with 13 bases between.

This chain joins TRBV7-8 and TRBJ2-1; D gene unclear. The germline V and J ends were trimmed by 1 base and 0 bases, with 10 bases remaining between them. There are 16 residues in the CDR3. Germline CDR1 and CDR2: SGHVS and FQNEAQ. CDR3 DNA sequence: TGTGCCAGCAGCTTAGGGGTGGCAATCTCCTACAATGAGCAGTTCTTC. Protein: CASSLGVAISYNEQFF.

This rearrangement joins TRBV27 to TRBJ1-4; possibly TRBD1 for D (5 bases). Germline-derived CDR1 and CDR2 are MNHEY and SMNVEV (reference sequence). Trimming cost V 0 bases and J 5 bases, with 10 bases left between them. There are 15 residues in the CDR3. CDR3 in DNA: TGTGCCAGCAGTTTATCTCGGGGCCCCAATGAAAAACTGTTTTTT. It codes for CASSLSRGPNEKLFF. Filled out from reference TRBV27 and TRBJ1-4, the complete variable domain reads EAQVTQNPRYLITVTGKKLTVTCSQNMNHEYMSWYRQDPGLGLRQIYYSMNVEVTDKGDVPEGYKVSRKEKRNFPLILESPSPNQTSLYFCASSLSRGPNEKLFFGSGTQLSVL.

This clone was counted once. The DNA of the CDR3 is TGTGCCAGCAGCAAAGATGTCTATGGCTACACCTTC. This translates into CASSKDVYGYTF. The J gene is TRBJ1-2, the V gene TRBV21-1. TRBV21-1 counts as a pseudogene. This CDR3 comprises 12 residues.

This clone showed up just once. J is TRBJ1-2 and V is TRBV12-2; the D call TRBD1 from the table was never checked on the DNA. TRBV12-2 is designated a pseudogene. The CDR3 has 15 amino acids. The CDR3 DNA sequence: TGTGCAAGTCGCTTATTTTGGACAGGGAGTAATGGCTACACCTTC. Its translation: CASRLFWTGSNGYTF.

The chain joins TRBV27 to TRBJ1-2; D perhaps matches TRBD1 (6 bases). V was shortened by 0 bases and J by 8 bases, with 10 bases between the two germline ends. In germline, CDR1 is MNHEY, CDR2 SMNVEV (reference sequence). CDR3 length: 13 amino acids. The CDR3, as DNA: TGTGCCAGCAGTTTATCAGACAGGCGAGGCTACACCTTC. It translates to CASSLSDRRGYTF.

This chain uses TRBV19 with TRBJ1-5; D perhaps matches TRBD1 (6 bases). Germline values: CDR1 LNHDA, CDR2 SQIVND (reference sequence). The CDR3 is 15 amino acids. V dropped 6 bases and J dropped 6 bases, with 18 bases sitting between them. The CDR3 DNA reads as TGTGCCAGTAGGAGCCCTACAGGGTATATTCAGCCCCAGCATTTT. Encoded protein: CASRSPTGYIQPQHF.

CDR3 sequence (DNA): TGTGCCAGCAGTGGGACAGGGGGCAATGAGCAGTTCTTC. Protein: CASSGTGGNEQFF. The chain joins TRBV25-1 to TRBJ2-1, with 10 bases fitting TRBD1. The CDR3 runs to 13 residues. In germline, CDR1 is MGHDK, CDR2 SYGVNS. V lost 4 bases, J lost 6 bases, and 0 bases stayed unmatched. The full variable domain, rest sourced from reference TRBV25-1 and TRBJ2-1, is EADIYQTPRYLVIGTGKKITLECSQTMGHDKMYWYQQDPGMELHLIHYSYGVNSTEKGDLSSESTVSRIRTEHFPLTLESARPSHTSQYLCASSGTGGNEQFFGPGTRLTVL.

The chain recombines TRBV7-2 with TRBJ2-7; 14 positions agree with TRBD2. Germline V CDR1 and CDR2: SGHTA, FQGNSA. V trimming: 5 bases; J trimming: 5 bases; junction bases outside the gene matches: 5. This CDR3 contains 15 residues. CDR3 amino acids: CASSTRTSGGNEQYF. DNA of the CDR3: TGTGCCAGCAGCACCCGGACTAGCGGGGGGAACGAGCAGTACTTC.

This chain uses TRBV3-1 (or the pseudogene TRBV3-2) with TRBJ1-1; D gene ambiguous. Germline-derived CDR1 and CDR2 are LGHDT and YNNKEL (reference sequence). The CDR3 is made up of 15 amino acids. Trimming took 3 bases from V and 4 from J, leaving 15 bases between them. The CDR3 DNA reads TGTGCCAGCAGCCATCAACGCCCGGGAGGCACTGAAGCTTTCTTT. Translation gives CASSHQRPGGTEAFF.

The chain couples TRBV5-1 to TRBJ1-3, with D possibly TRBD1 on 5 matching bases. V was pared by 2 bases and J by 8 bases, with 11 bases between. The CDR3 is 13 residues long. Germline lookup yields CDR1 SGHRS and CDR2 YFSETQ. CDR3 loop: CASSFLGEDTIYF. CDR3 DNA sequence: TGCGCCAGCAGCTTTTTAGGGGAGGACACCATATATTTT.

The V gene is TRBV6-5, the J gene TRBJ2-2, with TRBD2 matching 8 bases. The germline CDR1 and CDR2 sequences are MNHEY and SVGAGI. Trimming cost V 7 bases and J 4 bases; bases outside gene matches: 8. The CDR3 contains 15 residues. The CDR3 DNA reads as TGTGCCAGCACTGTAAGACTAGCGAGCACCGGGGAGCTGTTTTTT. Protein product: CASTVRLASTGELFF.

The rearrangement links TRBV15 to TRBJ2-6; possible D gene TRBD1, 5 bases. V was pared by 0 bases and J by 2 bases, with 8 bases between. The CDR3 spans 16 residues. Germline V lookup: CDR1 LNHNV, CDR2 YYDKDF (reference sequence). In DNA form, the CDR3 reads TGTGCCACCAGCAGAGATCAGGGCGCTGGGGCCAACGTCCTGACTTTC. Translation gives CATSRDQGAGANVLTF.

The gene calls are TRBV3-1 (or the pseudogene TRBV3-2) and TRBJ1-6, with a weak D call TRBD1 (5 bases). Trimming stripped 4 bases from V and 7 bases from J, with 14 bases between. The CDR3 runs 15 residues. Germline V gene data show CDR1 as LGHDT and CDR2 as YNNKEL (reference sequence). Written as DNA, the CDR3 is TGTGCCAGCAGCCGGGACCCCAAAGCAAATTCACCCCTCCACTTT. Encoded protein: CASSRDPKANSPLHF.

The V call is TRBV27, the J call TRBJ1-1; 7 bases match TRBD1. In germline, CDR1 is MNHEY, CDR2 SMNVEV (reference sequence). The V and J ends lost 4 bases and 2 bases, in that order; junction bases with no gene match: 1. This CDR3 has 13 residues. This chain's CDR3 is CASSWDRNTEAFF. DNA of the CDR3: TGTGCCAGCAGTTGGGACAGAAACACTGAAGCTTTCTTT.

The rearrangement links TRBV29-1 to TRBJ1-1; D is uncertain. Looked up from germline, CDR1 is SQVTM and CDR2 is ANQGSEA. The ends were cut back, 8 bases at V and 0 bases at J, with 10 bases in the middle. CDR3 length: 12 residues. As DNA, the CDR3 is TGCAGCTCCCTCGGGGTGAACACTGAAGCTTTCTTT. Translation gives CSSLGVNTEAFF.

V is TRBV28 and J is TRBJ2-4; D unresolved. This CDR3 has 16 residues. Germline V gene sequence: CDR1 MDHEN, CDR2 SYDVKM. V lost 3 bases and J 5 bases, leaving 17 bases between the germline ends. CDR3 in DNA: TGTGCCAGCAGTTTTGGTTCGCAGACCTTCCAAAACATTCAGTACTTC. Protein product: CASSFGSQTFQNIQYF.

The chain carries TRBV6-2 or TRBV6-3 and TRBJ2-2; D perhaps matches TRBD1 (6 bases). Germline V lookup: CDR1 MNHEY, CDR2 SVGEGT. V lost 2 bases to trimming and J lost 0 bases, with 16 bases between them. CDR3 length: 18 residues. The DNA for the CDR3 is TGTGCCAGCAGTTACCCGCGACAGGCTCATGCGAACACCGGGGAGCTGTTTTTT. Translating it yields CASSYPRQAHANTGELFF.

CDR3 DNA: TGTGCCAGCAGCCCTGAACGGCAGTCCACAGATACGCAGTATTTT. Amino acids: CASSPERQSTDTQYF. The chain uses TRBV6-2 or TRBV6-3 and TRBJ2-3; D gene unclear. Germline V gene data show CDR1 as MNHEY and CDR2 as SVGEGT. The CDR3 is made up of 15 amino acids. V lost 6 bases to trimming and J lost 2 bases, with 15 bases between them.

The chain employs TRBV6-2 or TRBV6-3 and TRBJ2-3; the D gene could be TRBD1 or TRBD2 (5 bases each). The CDR3 covers 16 residues. The germline CDR1 and CDR2 sequences are MNHEY and SVGEGT. Between the trimmed V and J ends, which lost 5 bases and 2 bases, there was a span of 17 bases. The CDR3 bases are TGTGCCAGCAGTCCCCCTGGGGCGGGCCACACAGATACGCAGTATTTT. Translating it yields CASSPPGAGHTDTQYF.

This chain joins TRBV10-3 and TRBJ1-5; D perhaps matches TRBD1 (6 bases). CDR1 and CDR2 from the germline V gene are ENHRY and SYGVKD. This CDR3 spans 16 amino acids. V lost 0 bases and J lost 0, with 9 bases in between. CDR3 sequence reads: CAISESTGASNQPQHF. CDR3 nucleotide sequence: TGTGCCATCAGTGAGTCGACAGGCGCTAGCAATCAGCCCCAGCATTTT.

The V gene is TRBV15, the J gene TRBJ1-2, with TRBD1 matching over 9 bases. The V gene end was trimmed by 3 bases and the J gene end by 4 bases; junction bases not matched to a gene: 3. The CDR3 consists of 14 residues. Per the germline V gene, CDR1 is LNHNV and CDR2 is YYDKDF (reference sequence). The CDR3 spells CATSSGTGIYGYTF. The CDR3, as DNA: TGTGCCACCAGCAGCGGGACAGGGATCTATGGCTACACCTTC.

J is TRBJ2-5 and V is TRBV15; D not certain. Germline V gives CDR1 LNHNV, CDR2 YYDKDF (reference sequence). V lost 0 bases and J lost 1, with 9 bases in between. CDR3 size: 15 residues. The CDR3 loop is CATSRDPGLQETQYF. CDR3 sequence (DNA): TGTGCCACCAGCAGAGATCCGGGTCTCCAAGAGACCCAGTACTTC.

The V and J genes are TRBV4-1 and TRBJ1-4, with a tentative D call TRBD1 (5 bases). This CDR3 has 14 residues. Germline CDR1 and CDR2: MGHRA and YSYEKL. V lost 1 base and J 6 bases, leaving 9 bases between the germline ends. The CDR3 DNA follows: TGCGCCAGCAGCCAAGTTTTCAGGGATGAAAAACTGTTTTTT. This gives the protein CASSQVFRDEKLFF.

The CDR3: CASNGQPNSPLHF. DNA for the CDR3: TGTGCCAGCAATGGACAGCCTAATTCACCCCTCCACTTT. This chain connects TRBV5-6 to TRBJ1-6, with a possible D match to TRBD1 (6 bases). The germline V gene has CDR1 SGHDT and CDR2 YYEEEE. Trimming left V 6 bases short and J 6 bases short, with 10 bases between. This CDR3 contains 13 residues.

The gene calls are TRBV5-1 and TRBJ2-1, with 12 bases fitting TRBD2. This CDR3 contains 18 residues. Germline V CDR1 and CDR2: SGHRS, YFSETQ. V shed 6 bases and J 2 bases; nucleotides not matched to a gene: 12. In DNA form, the CDR3 reads TGCGCCAGCAAAAGACTAGCGGGAGCCTCACTTGCCTACAATGAGCAGTTCTTC. It encodes CASKRLAGASLAYNEQFF.

The V call is TRBV30, the J call TRBJ1-2; tentative D call: TRBD1 (5 bases). The CDR3 covers 13 residues. CDR1 GTSNPN and CDR2 SVGIG come from the germline V gene (reference sequence). Between the trimmed V and J ends, which lost 4 bases and 6 bases, there was a span of 15 bases. As DNA, the CDR3 is TGTGCCTGGACCGGTGGGGTAGGGGATGGCTACACCTTC. This sequence encodes CAWTGGVGDGYTF.

The chain is built from TRBV21-1 and TRBJ2-7; TRBD2 is the table's D call, not checked against the DNA. TRBV21-1 is reported as a pseudogene. The CDR3 is made up of 17 amino acids. The CDR3, as DNA: TGTGCCAGCAGCAAGGGGACACGGGAGGGGTGTACCTACGAGCAGTACTTC. This encodes CASSKGTREGCTYEQYF.

This rearrangement joins TRBV18 to TRBJ1-2; D unresolved. Between the trimmed V and J ends, which lost 1 base and 8 bases, there was a span of 8 bases. This CDR3 has 12 amino acids. Germline assignment: CDR1 KGHSH and CDR2 LQKENI. CDR3 residues: CASSPLGLGYTF. In DNA form, the CDR3 reads TGTGCCAGCTCACCACTTGGGTTGGGCTACACCTTC.

CDR3 protein: CSVHPSGRKRTNNEQFF. The CDR3 coding sequence is TGCAGCGTGCATCCTAGCGGGCGCAAACGCACAAACAATGAGCAGTTCTTC. V is TRBV29-1 and J is TRBJ2-1; 8 bases align to TRBD2. J lost 5 bases, V lost 6 bases, and 18 bases had no gene match. Germline CDR1 and CDR2: SQVTM and ANQGSEA. The length of the CDR3 is 17 residues.